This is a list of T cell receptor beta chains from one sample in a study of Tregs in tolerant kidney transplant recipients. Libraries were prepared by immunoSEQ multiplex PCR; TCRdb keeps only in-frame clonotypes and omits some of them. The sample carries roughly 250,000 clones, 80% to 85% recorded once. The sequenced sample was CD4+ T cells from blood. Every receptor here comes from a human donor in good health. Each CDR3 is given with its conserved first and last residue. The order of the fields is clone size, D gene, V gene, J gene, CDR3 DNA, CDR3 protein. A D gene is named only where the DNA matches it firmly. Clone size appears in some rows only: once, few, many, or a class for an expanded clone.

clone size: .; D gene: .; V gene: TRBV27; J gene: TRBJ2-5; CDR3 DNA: TGTGCCAGCAGGCGACAGAGTGAAGGGGAGACCCAGTACTTC; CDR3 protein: CASRRQSEGETQYF
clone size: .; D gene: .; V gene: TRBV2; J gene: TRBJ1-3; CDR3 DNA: TGTGCCAGCAGCCAGGGTAACGGAAACACCATATATTTT; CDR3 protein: CASSQGNGNTIYF
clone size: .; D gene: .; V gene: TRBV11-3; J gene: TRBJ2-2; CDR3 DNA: TGTGCCAGCAGCCGTCTTACCGGGGAGCTGTTTTTT; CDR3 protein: CASSRLTGELFF
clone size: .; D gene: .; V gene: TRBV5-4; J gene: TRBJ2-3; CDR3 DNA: TGTGCCAGCAGCTTGATTTCTAGTCGGGGCACAGATACGCAGTATTTT; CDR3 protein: CASSLISSRGTDTQYF
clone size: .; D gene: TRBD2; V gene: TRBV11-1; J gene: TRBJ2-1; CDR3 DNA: TGTGCCAGCAGCCGAACAAGCGGGGGGGGAAATGAGCAGTTCTTC; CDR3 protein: CASSRTSGGGNEQFF
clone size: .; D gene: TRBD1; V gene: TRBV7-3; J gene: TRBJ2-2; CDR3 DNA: TGTGCCAGCAGCACACGACAGGGGTCCACCGGGGAGCTGTTTTTT; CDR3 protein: CASSTRQGSTGELFF
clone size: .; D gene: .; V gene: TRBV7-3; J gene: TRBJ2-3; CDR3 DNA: TGTGCCAGCAGCCTGACAATGGCAGATACGCAGTATTTT; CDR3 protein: CASSLTMADTQYF
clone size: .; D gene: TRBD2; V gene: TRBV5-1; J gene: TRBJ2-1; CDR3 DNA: TGCGCCAGCAGCTCCCGACCCACTAGCGGGGGGAGTGGTGAGCAGTTCTTC; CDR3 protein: CASSSRPTSGGSGEQFF
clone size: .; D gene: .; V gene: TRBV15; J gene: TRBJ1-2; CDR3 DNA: TGTGCCACCAGCAGAGATACGATGGCGGATGGCTACACCTTC; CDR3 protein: CATSRDTMADGYTF
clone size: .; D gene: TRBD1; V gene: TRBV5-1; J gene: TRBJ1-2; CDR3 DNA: TGCGCCAGCAGCTTGGATCCGGACAGGGCCAACTATGGCTACACCTTC; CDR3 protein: CASSLDPDRANYGYTF
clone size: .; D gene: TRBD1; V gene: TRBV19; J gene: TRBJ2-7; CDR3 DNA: TGTGCCAGTAGCTTAATTGCGGGACAGGGCTTCTACGAGCAGTACTTC; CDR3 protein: CASSLIAGQGFYEQYF
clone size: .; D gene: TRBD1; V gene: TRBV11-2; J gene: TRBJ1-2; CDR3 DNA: TGTGCCAGCAGCTTAGGGGGAACGGGACAGGTCTTC; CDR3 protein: CASSLGGTGQVF
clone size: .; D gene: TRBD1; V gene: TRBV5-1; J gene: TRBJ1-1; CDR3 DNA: TGCGCCAGCAGCCACCGGGACAGGGGACAGAACACTGAAGCTTTCTTT; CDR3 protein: CASSHRDRGQNTEAFF
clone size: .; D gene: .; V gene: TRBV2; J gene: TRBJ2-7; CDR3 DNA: TGTGCCAGCAGTGGGCGAGGGTTTGGGGAGCAGTACTTC; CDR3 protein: CASSGRGFGEQYF
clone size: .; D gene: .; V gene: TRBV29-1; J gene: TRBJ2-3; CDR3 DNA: TGCAGCGTTACGGGGGCGTACACAGATACGCAGTATTTT; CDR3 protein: CSVTGAYTDTQYF
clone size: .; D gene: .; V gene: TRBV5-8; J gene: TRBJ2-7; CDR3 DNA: TGTGCCAGCAGACATTTTACAGTGGGGCCGGGGGACTACGAGCAGTACTTC; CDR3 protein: CASRHFTVGPGDYEQYF
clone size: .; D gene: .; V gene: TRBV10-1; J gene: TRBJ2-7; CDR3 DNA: TGCGCCAGCAGTGAGTTCAGGGGCTCCTACGAGCAGTACTTC; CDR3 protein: CASSEFRGSYEQYF
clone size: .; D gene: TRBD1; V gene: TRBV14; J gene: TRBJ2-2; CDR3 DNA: TGTGCCAGCAGCCCAGACAGGGTGAACACCGGGGAGCTGTTTTTT; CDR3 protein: CASSPDRVNTGELFF
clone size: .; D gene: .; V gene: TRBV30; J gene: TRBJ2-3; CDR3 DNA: TGTGCCTGGTTGAGAAGGGGCACAGATACGCAGTATTTT; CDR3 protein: CAWLRRGTDTQYF
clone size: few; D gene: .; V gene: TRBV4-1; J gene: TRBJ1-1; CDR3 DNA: TGCGCCAGCAGCCAAGGATGGAAAGTCACTGAAGCTTTCTTT; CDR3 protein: CASSQGWKVTEAFF
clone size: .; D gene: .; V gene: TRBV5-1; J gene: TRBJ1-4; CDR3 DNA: TGCGCCAGCAGCTCAATACAGGGATCGGGGGAAAAACTGTTTTTT; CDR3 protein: CASSSIQGSGEKLFF
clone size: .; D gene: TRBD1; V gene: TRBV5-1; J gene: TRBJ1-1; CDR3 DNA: TGCGCCAGCAGCAACGACAGGGTGTACACTGAAGCTTTCTTT; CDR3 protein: CASSNDRVYTEAFF
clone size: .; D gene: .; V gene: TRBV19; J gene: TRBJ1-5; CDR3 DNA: TGTGCCAGTATGAGGGGGGGGCTTCAGCCCCAGCATTTT; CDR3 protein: CASMRGGLQPQHF
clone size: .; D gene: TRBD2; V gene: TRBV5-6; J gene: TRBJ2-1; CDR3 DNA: TGTGCCAGCAGCGTTCCTGGGACTAGCGGCTACAATGAGCAGTTCTTC; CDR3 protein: CASSVPGTSGYNEQFF
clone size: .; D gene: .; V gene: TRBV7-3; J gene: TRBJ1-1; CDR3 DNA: TGTGCCAGCAGCCCCACCCGGGGCGCGGGTACTGAAGCTTTCTTT; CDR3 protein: CASSPTRGAGTEAFF
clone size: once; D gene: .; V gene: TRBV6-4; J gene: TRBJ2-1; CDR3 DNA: TGTGCCAGCAGTGACTCAGGGCGGGCGCTCTCCTACAATGAGCAGTTCTTC; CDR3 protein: CASSDSGRALSYNEQFF
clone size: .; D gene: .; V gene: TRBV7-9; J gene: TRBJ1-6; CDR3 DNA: TGTGCCAGCAGCTTAGAGTCGACACCCCTCCACTTT; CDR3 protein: CASSLESTPLHF
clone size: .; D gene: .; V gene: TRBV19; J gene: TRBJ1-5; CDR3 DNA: TGTGCCAGTAGTATTCTCGGCGCGGGGAGACAGCCCCAGCATTTT; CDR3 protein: CASSILGAGRQPQHF
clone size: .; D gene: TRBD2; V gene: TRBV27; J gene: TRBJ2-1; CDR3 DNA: TGTGCCAGCAGTCCTAGCGGATCCAATGAGCAGTTCTTC; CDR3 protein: CASSPSGSNEQFF
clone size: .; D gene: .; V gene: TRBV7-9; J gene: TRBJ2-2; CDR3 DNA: TGTGCCAGCAGCGCGGATACAGGGTGGGAGCTGTTTTTT; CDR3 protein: CASSADTGWELFF
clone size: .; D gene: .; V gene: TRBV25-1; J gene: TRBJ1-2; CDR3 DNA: TGTGCCAGCAGCTCCGTGGGCTTGGGTGGCTACACCTTC; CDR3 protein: CASSSVGLGGYTF
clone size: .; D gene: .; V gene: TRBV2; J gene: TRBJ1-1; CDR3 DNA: TGTGCCAGCAGTGAAGAATGGAACACTGAAGCTTTCTTT; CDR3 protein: CASSEEWNTEAFF
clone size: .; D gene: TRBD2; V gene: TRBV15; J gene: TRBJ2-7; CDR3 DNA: TGTGCCACCAGCAGAGAAGGCGGGAGTGGGTCCTACGAGCAGTACTTC; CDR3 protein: CATSREGGSGSYEQYF
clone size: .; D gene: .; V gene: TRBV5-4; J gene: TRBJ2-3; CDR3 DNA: TGTGCCAGCAGCGGGCGAGCGGCTAGCACAGATACGCAGTATTTT; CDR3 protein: CASSGRAASTDTQYF
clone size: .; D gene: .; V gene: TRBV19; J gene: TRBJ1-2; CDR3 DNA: TGTGCCAGTAGTATAGCTGCGACAGGCACCTATGGCTACACCTTC; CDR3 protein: CASSIAATGTYGYTF
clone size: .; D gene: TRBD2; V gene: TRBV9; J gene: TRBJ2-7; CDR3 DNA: TGTGCCAGCAGCGAACGCGGGAGGTTCAACGAGCAGTACTTC; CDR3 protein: CASSERGRFNEQYF
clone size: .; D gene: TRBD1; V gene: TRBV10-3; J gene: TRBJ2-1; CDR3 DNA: TGTGCCACCGGACAGGGAAAATGGGAGCAGTTCTTC; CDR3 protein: CATGQGKWEQFF
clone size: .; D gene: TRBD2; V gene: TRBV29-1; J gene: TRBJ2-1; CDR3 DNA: TGCAGCGCTGCACAGGGACTAGCGGGGGGTTCCTACAATGAGCAGTTCTTC; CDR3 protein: CSAAQGLAGGSYNEQFF
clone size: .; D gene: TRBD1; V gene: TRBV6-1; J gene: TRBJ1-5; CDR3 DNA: TGTGCCAGCAGTGGGAGGGGGCAAGGTCAGCCCCAGCATTTT; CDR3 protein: CASSGRGQGQPQHF
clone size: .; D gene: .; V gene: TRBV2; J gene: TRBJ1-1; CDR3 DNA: TGTGCCAGCAATATGAACACTGAAGCTTTCTTT; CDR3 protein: CASNMNTEAFF